The next 3 T cell receptor beta chains were all read from a single sample in a study of blood T cell repertoires in COVID-19. The method was immunoSEQ multiplex PCR; TCRdb's version includes in-frame clones alone and lacks a portion of them. The top ten hold roughly 17% of the sample, which has 120,000 to 150,000 clones, around 80% seen once. The sequenced material came from peripheral blood. The receptors shown here come from a man in his forties or fifties with acute or convalescent COVID-19.

The V and J genes are TRBV30 and TRBJ1-4, with D unclear. The CDR3 covers 15 residues. Trimming removed 0 bases at V and 3 bases at J, with 11 bases between. Germline CDR1 is GTSNPN and CDR2 is SVGIG (reference sequence). CDR3 DNA sequence: TGTGCCTGGAGTGTGGGAGGGAGAGCTAATGAAAAACTGTTTTTT. It is translated as CAWSVGGRANEKLFF.

The genes are TRBV7-8 and TRBJ2-7; no definite D call. CDR1 and CDR2 (germline): SGHVS, FQNEAQ. Trimming pared 3 bases from V and 3 bases from J, leaving 15 bases between. This CDR3 contains 15 residues. CDR3 nucleotides: TGTGCCAGCAGCTTCATCGCGGCAGCTAGCTACGAGCAGTACTTC. This translates into CASSFIAAASYEQYF.

The rearrangement uses TRBV12-5 and TRBJ2-1; D might be TRBD2 (5 bases). The germline V gene has CDR1 LGHNT and CDR2 FRNRAP. Deletions cut 1 base from V and 7 bases from J, with 11 bases between. The CDR3 extends over 14 amino acids. The CDR3 here is CASGLGLPGNEQFF. CDR3 nucleotide sequence: TGTGCTAGTGGTTTGGGCCTGCCGGGGAATGAGCAGTTCTTC.